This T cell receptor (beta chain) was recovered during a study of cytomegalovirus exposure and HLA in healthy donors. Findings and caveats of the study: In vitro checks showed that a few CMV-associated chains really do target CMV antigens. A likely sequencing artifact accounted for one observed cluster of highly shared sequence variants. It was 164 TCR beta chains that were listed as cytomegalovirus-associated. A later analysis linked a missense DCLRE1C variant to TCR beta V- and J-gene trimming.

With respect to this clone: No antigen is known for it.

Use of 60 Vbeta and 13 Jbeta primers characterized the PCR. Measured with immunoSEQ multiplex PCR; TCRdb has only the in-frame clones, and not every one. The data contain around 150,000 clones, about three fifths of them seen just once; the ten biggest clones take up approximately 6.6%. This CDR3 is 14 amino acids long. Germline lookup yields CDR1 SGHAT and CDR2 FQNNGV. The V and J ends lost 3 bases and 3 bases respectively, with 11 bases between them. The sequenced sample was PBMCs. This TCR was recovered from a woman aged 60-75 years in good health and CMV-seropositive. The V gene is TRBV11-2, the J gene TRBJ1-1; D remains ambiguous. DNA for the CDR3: TGTGCCAGCAGCTTCCCCGGGTTCTACACTGAAGCTTTCTTT. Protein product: CASSFPGFYTEAFF.